The present TCR beta chain was sequenced within a study of PD-L1 blockade in urothelial cancer. The CDR3 is 16 residues long. The germline V gene encodes CDR1 MNHEY and CDR2 SMNVEV (reference sequence). V lost 4 bases, J lost 0 bases, and 14 bases lay in between. This clone appeared a single time. Clones were sequenced by immunoSEQ multiplex PCR, and TCRdb holds only the in-frame ones, with some missing. The sample shows 70,000 or so clones, around 84% of them seen only once. The source is a man in his 70s with urothelial cancer. Sequences were derived from PBMCs, sampled around atezolizumab (anti-PD-L1) treatment. This chain links TRBV27 with TRBJ2-3, with D possibly matching TRBD2 (6 bases). CDR3 protein: CASSSSLAPSTDTQYF. CDR3 DNA: TGTGCCAGCAGTTCCTCGCTAGCGCCTAGCACAGATACGCAGTATTTT.